The next 21 T cell receptor beta chains were all read from a single sample in a study of graft-versus-host responses after intestinal transplantation. The protocol was immunoSEQ multiplex PCR, while the TCRdb copy is restricted to in-frame clones and leaves out a portion. The data contain almost 55,000 clones, roughly 89% of them singletons. This sample comprised PBMCs, obtained roughly 660 days after intestinal transplant. The receptors come from a human patient who received an intestinal transplant, so some T cells may come from the graft donor.

This clone was seen once. The J gene is TRBJ2-7, the V gene TRBV5-4, with 7 bases aligning to TRBD1. The CDR3 is 13 amino acids. The germline V gene encodes CDR1 SGHNT and CDR2 YYREEE (reference sequence). V dropped 2 bases and J dropped 2; count of bases not matched to a gene: 1. In DNA, the CDR3 is TGTGCCAGCAGCTTTGACAGGGCCTACGAGCAGTACTTC. Its protein is CASSFDRAYEQYF.

The rearrangement uses TRBV5-7 and TRBJ2-5, with D uncertain. TRBV5-7 is marked as an open reading frame, function uncertain. With 0 bases removed from V and 2 bases from J, the gap between germline ends came to 8 bases. This CDR3 has 14 residues. The CDR3 reads CASSLVAAQETQYF. Here the CDR3 DNA reads TGTGCCAGCAGCTTGGTGGCAGCACAAGAGACCCAGTACTTC.

This chain uses TRBV7-9 with TRBJ2-4; D is unresolved. The V and J ends lost 0 bases and 2 bases respectively, with 5 bases between them. The CDR3 contains 14 residues. The germline V gene encodes CDR1 SEHNR and CDR2 FQNEAQ (reference sequence). The CDR3 DNA follows: TGTGCCAGCAGCTTAGCGGGTACCAAAAACATTCAGTACTTC. This encodes CASSLAGTKNIQYF. Complete variable domain (other parts from reference TRBV7-9 and TRBJ2-4): DTGVSQNPRHKITKRGQNVTFRCDPISEHNRLYWYRQTLGQGPEFLTYFQNEAQLEKSRLLSDRFSAERPKGSFSTLEIQRTEQGDSAMYLCASSLAGTKNIQYFGAGTRLSVL.

This clone was detected only once. The rearrangement links TRBV27 to TRBJ2-7; 8 bases line up with TRBD1. J gave up 1 base and V 4 bases, and 6 bases lay outside the gene matches. This CDR3 spans 15 amino acids. CDR1 and CDR2 from the germline V gene are MNHEY and SMNVEV (reference sequence). The DNA of the CDR3 is TGTGCCAGCAGTTGGACAGGGATGGGATCCTACGAGCAGTACTTC. This codes for CASSWTGMGSYEQYF.

The chain joins TRBV11-2 to TRBJ2-7; D gene ambiguous. Germline CDR1 reads SGHAT; CDR2 reads FQNNGV. V lost 6 bases to trimming and J lost 3 bases, with 15 bases between them. This CDR3 is 14 amino acids long. The CDR3 sequence: CASRQPTEIYEQYF. The CDR3, as DNA: TGTGCCAGCAGGCAACCAACAGAAATCTACGAGCAGTACTTC.

This chain links TRBV7-2 with TRBJ1-2; D is undetermined. Germline V gene sequence: CDR1 SGHTA, CDR2 FQGNSA. The CDR3 has 13 amino acids. Trimming pared 3 bases from V and 4 bases from J, leaving 9 bases between. The CDR3 DNA reads TGTGCCAGCAGCTTTGAATCAGTCTATGGCTACACCTTC. This gives the protein CASSFESVYGYTF.

The rearrangement uses TRBV4-1 and TRBJ1-2; D is undetermined. This CDR3 has 15 residues. Germline values: CDR1 MGHRA, CDR2 YSYEKL. The V gene lost 0 bases and the J gene lost 2 bases, with 10 bases spanning the gap. In DNA form, the CDR3 reads TGCGCCAGCAGCCAAGAAGGGCGGGTCAACTATGGCTACACCTTC. It translates to CASSQEGRVNYGYTF.

The chain is built from TRBV18 and TRBJ2-1; a possible D gene is TRBD2 (5 bases). Germline-derived CDR1 and CDR2 are KGHSH and LQKENI. The CDR3 totals 14 residues. Trimming took off 4 bases at V and 9 bases at J, with 16 bases between the two ends. The chain's CDR3 is CASSLDSEGGEQFF. In DNA, the CDR3 is TGTGCCAGCTCACTCGACTCCGAGGGTGGTGAGCAGTTCTTC.

The DNA for the CDR3 is TGTGCCAGTAGTATAGATTTCAGGGAAAAGCAGTACTTC. This sequence encodes CASSIDFREKQYF. V is TRBV19 and J is TRBJ2-7, with D perhaps matching TRBD1 (5 bases). V lost 0 bases and J 8 bases, leaving 11 bases between the germline ends. The CDR3 contains 13 residues. Germline V CDR1 and CDR2: LNHDA, SQIVND (reference sequence).

This chain connects TRBV10-1 to TRBJ2-1, with 8 nucleotides matching TRBD2. Germline V CDR1 and CDR2: WNHNN, SYGVQD (reference sequence). The CDR3 runs 15 residues. Trimming took 0 bases from V and 9 from J; bases not matched to a gene: 7. CDR3 sequence reads: CASSESIAGYPEQFF. The CDR3 coding sequence is TGCGCCAGCAGTGAGTCTATAGCGGGGTACCCTGAGCAGTTCTTC.

This chain links TRBV19 with TRBJ1-5, with TRBD1 as a possible D gene (6 bases). Germline V gene lookup returns CDR1 LNHDA and CDR2 SQIVND (reference sequence). The CDR3 sequence is 14 residues long. The ends were cut back, 9 bases at V and 0 bases at J, with 12 bases in the middle. The chain's CDR3 is CASGGIHSNQPQHF. Written as DNA, the CDR3 is TGTGCCAGCGGGGGCATTCATAGCAATCAGCCCCAGCATTTT.

The chain couples TRBV9 to TRBJ1-6; D not resolved. CDR1 SGDLS and CDR2 YYNGEE come from the germline V gene. Trimming left V 0 bases short and J 7 bases short, with 17 bases between. This CDR3 has 17 amino acids. CDR3 DNA sequence: TGTGCCAGCAGCGTAGCGGCTCGGGGTGGGAGGAATTCACCCCTCCACTTT. Its translation: CASSVAARGGRNSPLHF.

The chain combines TRBV5-1 with TRBJ1-6, with TRBD1 identical over 9 bases. Losses at the gene ends were 5 bases for V and 11 bases for J; bases not matched to a gene: 8. Germline lookup yields CDR1 SGHRS and CDR2 YFSETQ. CDR3 length equals 14 residues. The CDR3 coding sequence is TGCGCCAGCAGGGACGGACAGGGGTGGGCACCCCTCCACTTT. This gives the protein CASRDGQGWAPLHF.

This chain connects TRBV2 to TRBJ2-7, with unresolved D. Germline-derived CDR1 and CDR2 are SNHLY and FYNNEI. The CDR3 is 10 amino acids. Trimming took 8 bases from V and 3 from J, leaving 5 bases between them. CDR3 protein: CASGHYEQYF. CDR3 sequence (DNA): TGTGCCAGCGGCCACTACGAGCAGTACTTC.

The chain couples TRBV11-3 to TRBJ2-5; no clear D gene. The V end was cut by 2 bases, the J end by 4 bases, with 5 bases between. Germline values: CDR1 SGHNT, CDR2 YENEEA. The CDR3 extends over 12 amino acids. For the CDR3, the DNA is TGTGCCAGCAGCTTACTCCGAGAGACCCAGTACTTC. Amino acids: CASSLLRETQYF.

The genes are TRBV19 and TRBJ2-7; no clear D gene. Looked up from germline, CDR1 is LNHDA and CDR2 is SQIVND (reference sequence). The CDR3 is 15 residues long. V was pared by 0 bases and J by 0 bases, with 9 bases between. The CDR3 DNA is TGTGCCAGTAGTATAGACGCAGTCGACTCCTACGAGCAGTACTTC. It translates to CASSIDAVDSYEQYF.

This chain links TRBV12-5 with TRBJ2-1, with TRBD2 as a possible D gene (5 bases). Germline values: CDR1 LGHNT, CDR2 FRNRAP. CDR3 size: 12 residues. V lost 6 bases and J 13 bases, leaving 16 bases between the germline ends. CDR3 sequence (DNA): TGTGCTAGTGGACAGCCCGGGGTCGCACAGTTCTTC. The encoded protein is CASGQPGVAQFF.

This clone was observed a single time. J is TRBJ2-1 and V is TRBV5-6; weak D call: TRBD1 (6 bases). Germline V gives CDR1 SGHDT, CDR2 YYEEEE. The CDR3 loop spans 13 amino acids. Trimming removed 7 bases at V and 7 bases at J, with 15 bases between. The CDR3 loop reads CASQLLDRNEQFF. The CDR3 region has the DNA TGTGCCAGCCAGCTACTAGACAGGAATGAGCAGTTCTTC.

This chain uses TRBV7-2 with TRBJ1-6, with D unresolved. Germline CDR1 reads SGHTA; CDR2 reads FQGNSA. CDR3 length: 16 residues. V lost 1 base, J lost 0 bases, and 7 bases lay in between. As DNA, the CDR3 is TGTGCCAGCAGCTTAGATTGGCGCTCCTATAATTCACCCCTCCACTTT. Residues: CASSLDWRSYNSPLHF.

V gene TRBV5-1 combines with J gene TRBJ2-1, with 8 bases identical to TRBD2. This CDR3 has 14 residues. V lost 1 base and J lost 16; bases outside the gene matches: 13. The V gene's germline CDR1 is SGHRS and CDR2 YFSETQ. This CDR3 reads CASSLSGGPSLVFF. The DNA for the CDR3 is TGCGCCAGCAGCTTGTCGGGGGGGCCGTCTTTGGTCTTCTTC.

V and J are TRBV11-2 and TRBJ1-1; 10 nucleotides line up with TRBD1. Germline V gene sequence: CDR1 SGHAT, CDR2 FQNNGV. This CDR3 contains 17 residues. Germline trimming cut 5 bases from V and 1 base from J; bases unmatched to any gene: 10. The CDR3 sequence is CASSPWLTGGGNTEAFF. Written as DNA, the CDR3 is TGTGCCAGCAGCCCTTGGCTGACAGGGGGCGGGAACACTGAAGCTTTCTTT.